Only one count was recorded for the clone carrying this TCR beta chain. The data were taken from a study of control samples from healthy donors and cancer patients. Method: immunoSEQ multiplex PCR; TCRdb's copy keeps in-frame clones and lacks some. The table includes about 150,000 clones, 92% detected once. CDR1 is SGHNT and CDR2 is YYREEE in the germline V gene (reference sequence). There are 16 residues in the CDR3. The trim removed 0 bases at V and 0 bases at J, leaving 4 bases unmatched. What was sequenced was blood. The sequence came from a woman aged 25 to 39 in good health. The chain is built from TRBV5-4 and TRBJ2-7, with 9 bases aligning to TRBD2. The CDR3 is CASSLALAGFSYEQYF. The CDR3 DNA reads as TGTGCCAGCAGCTTGGCCCTAGCGGGGTTCTCCTACGAGCAGTACTTC.